This paragraph reports one T cell receptor beta chain. The sample belongs to a study of T cells in Graves' hyperthyroidism and ophthalmopathy. The V segment lost 6 bases and the J segment 8 bases; nucleotides outside the gene matches: 2. Germline V gives CDR1 MNHNS, CDR2 SASEGT. This CDR3 is 11 amino acids long. Amplified TCR beta CDR3 regions derived from RNA transcripts. In the first-round RT-PCR of the TCR CDR3, the HTBI primer set was used. Each CDR3 protein gets one entry after TCRdb re-called the multiplex PCR reads with MiXCR. The repertoire consists of fewer than 350,000 distinct CDR3 sequences, with 18% occurring once and the leading ten covering approximately 49%.

The J gene is TRBJ1-2, the V gene TRBV6-1, with TRBD1 matching 8 bases. Material for sequencing was blood. The sequence was collected from a woman between 45 and 65 years old with Graves' hyperthyroidism. The CDR3 bases are TGTGCCAGCAGAAGACAGGGGGGCTACACCTTC. Protein product: CASRRQGGYTF.